The 25 T cell receptor beta chains in this list originate from one sample, sequenced in a study of beta chain features in type 1 diabetes. cDNA synthesis used the whole RNA isolate, giving expressed TCRB sequences. TCRdb's table, derived via immunoSEQ multiplex PCR, lists solely in-frame clones and lacks some. Among about 40,000 clones listed, 49% were seen once. Material: central memory CD4+ T cells from blood. The receptor set was obtained from a woman between 18 and 29 years old in good health.

The chain employs TRBV19 and TRBJ2-1; tentatively, D is TRBD2 (5 bases). Trimming removed 4 bases from V and 8 bases from J, with 9 bases in between. This CDR3 region has 12 residues. Germline CDR1 is LNHDA and CDR2 is SQIVND (reference sequence). CDR3 protein: CASSTDGDEQFF. The CDR3 bases are TGTGCCAGTAGTACGGACGGGGATGAGCAGTTCTTC.

This clone was seen a handful of times. The chain links TRBV7-3 to TRBJ2-1, with 7 positions matching TRBD2. This CDR3 spans 15 amino acids. Germline values: CDR1 SGHTA, CDR2 FQGTGA. Losses at the gene ends were 2 bases for V and 6 bases for J; bases not matched to a gene: 7. The CDR3 is CASSLGAGVSNEQFF. Written as DNA, the CDR3 is TGTGCCAGCAGCTTAGGGGCGGGGGTAAGCAATGAGCAGTTCTTC.

The V call is TRBV10-3, the J call TRBJ2-1; 8 bases agree with TRBD2. Unmatched junction bases numbered 18, after V lost 7 bases and J lost 4 bases. Looked up from germline, CDR1 is ENHRY and CDR2 is SYGVKD. The CDR3 extends over 18 amino acids. CDR3 sequence: CAITRGGTWSGKYNEQFF. DNA for the CDR3: TGTGCCATCACCCGGGGGGGGACCTGGAGCGGGAAATACAATGAGCAGTTCTTC.

The chain employs TRBV5-1 and TRBJ2-3, with TRBD2 identical over 11 bases. The CDR3 loop spans 15 amino acids. CDR1 and CDR2 from the germline V gene are SGHRS and YFSETQ. V lost 2 bases to trimming and J lost 3 bases; unmatched junction nucleotides: 2. CDR3 DNA: TGCGCCAGCAGCTTTCTAGCGGGGGGTACAGATACGCAGTATTTT. Encoded protein: CASSFLAGGTDTQYF.

The chain joins TRBV2 to TRBJ1-2; TRBD1 agrees at 8 bases. Germline lookup yields CDR1 SNHLY and CDR2 FYNNEI. CDR3 length: 14 amino acids. V lost 4 bases and J lost 4; bases outside the gene matches: 5. The CDR3 loop reads CASSVPGTGYGYTF. In nucleotides, the CDR3 is TGTGCCAGCAGTGTGCCCGGGACAGGCTATGGCTACACCTTC.

This clone was observed a few times. V gene TRBV30 combines with J gene TRBJ1-2, with 7 bases that match TRBD1. CDR1 GTSNPN and CDR2 SVGIG come from the germline V gene (reference sequence). There are 14 residues in the CDR3. J gave up 2 bases and V 2 bases, and 5 bases lay outside the gene matches. CDR3 DNA: TGTGCCTGGAGTCACCCGGGACAGAACTATGGCTACACCTTC. Protein product: CAWSHPGQNYGYTF.

The chain uses TRBV5-4 and TRBJ2-7, with 13 bases that match TRBD2. Trimming removed 4 bases from V and 4 bases from J; junction bases left unmatched: 5. CDR3 length: 15 amino acids. Germline CDR1 is SGHNT and CDR2 is YYREEE (reference sequence). The CDR3 spells CASSQRTSGSYEQYF. Written as DNA, the CDR3 is TGTGCCAGCAGCCAGAGGACTAGCGGGAGTTACGAGCAGTACTTC.

This clone was found a few times. The chain is built from TRBV6-5 and TRBJ1-1; TRBD1 matches at 8 bases. The CDR3 contains 12 residues. The V gene's germline CDR1 is MNHEY and CDR2 SVGAGI. J was trimmed by 5 bases and V by 5 bases; bases with no gene match: 1. The CDR3 bases are TGTGCCAGCAGTACAGGGGGGACTGAAGCTTTCTTT. The encoded protein is CASSTGGTEAFF.

Of note for this clone: At one end the junction does not follow the germline gene, possibly because of a read error. The sample has other DNA sequences that encode this CDR3 too. The V and J genes are TRBV19 and TRBJ2-6, with a tentative D call TRBD1 (5 bases). The CDR3 length is 15 residues. Per the germline V gene, CDR1 is LNHDA and CDR2 is SQIVND (reference sequence). The CDR3 sequence: CASSPGLSGANVLTF. DNA for the CDR3: TGTGCCAGTAGTCCGGGTCTCTCTGGGGCTAACGTCCTGACTTTC.

The chain is built from TRBV30 and TRBJ1-5; weak D call: TRBD1 (6 bases). The CDR3 is made up of 15 amino acids. Germline V CDR1 and CDR2: GTSNPN, SVGIG (reference sequence). The ends were cut back, 1 base at V and 3 bases at J, with 13 bases in the middle. The CDR3 DNA reads TGTGCCTGGAGTGCCGTCGGACAGATCAATCAGCCCCAGCATTTT. This sequence encodes CAWSAVGQINQPQHF.

V and J are TRBV6-1 and TRBJ1-3; weak D call: TRBD1 (6 bases). CDR3 length: 16 amino acids. V was cut by 4 bases and J by 7 bases, with 20 bases left in between. Germline CDR1 reads MNHNS; CDR2 reads SASEGT. The DNA of the CDR3 is TGTGCCAGCAGTGTAGTATCGGGGGGCGCTAAGAACACCATATATTTT. It encodes CASSVVSGGAKNTIYF.

The chain employs TRBV9 and TRBJ1-2; tentative D call: TRBD1 (6 bases). The CDR3 loop spans 14 amino acids. CDR1 is SGDLS, CDR2 YYNGEE, per germline. V dropped 5 bases and J dropped 4 bases, with 15 bases sitting between them. CDR3 protein: CASSTGRGFYGYTF. The CDR3 bases are TGTGCCAGCAGTACAGGCAGGGGTTTCTATGGCTACACCTTC.

The gene calls are TRBV7-2 and TRBJ1-4, with no clear D. V gave up 1 base and J gave up 7 bases, with 7 bases separating them. Germline loops: CDR1 SGHTA, CDR2 FQGNSA. This CDR3 region has 13 residues. The CDR3 DNA reads TGTGCCAGCAGCTTAGGGTTCGGTGAAAAACTGTTTTTT. It codes for CASSLGFGEKLFF.

This clone was picked up a small number of times. The gene calls are TRBV18 and TRBJ2-2, with TRBD1 matching 8 bases. J gave up 6 bases and V 3 bases, and 0 bases lay outside the gene matches. The CDR3 loop spans 13 amino acids. CDR1 KGHSH and CDR2 LQKENI come from the germline V gene. Written as DNA, the CDR3 is TGTGCCAGCTCACCGGACAGGGCCGGGGAGCTGTTTTTT. It yields the protein CASSPDRAGELFF.

This clone was picked up a small number of times. The chain is built from TRBV2 and TRBJ1-6, with D perhaps TRBD1 (6 bases). There are 13 residues in the CDR3. Germline values: CDR1 SNHLY, CDR2 FYNNEI. Trimming cost V 10 bases and J 9 bases, with 16 bases left between them. CDR3 residues: CATKGTSSSPLHF. DNA for the CDR3: TGTGCCACCAAAGGGACATCGAGTTCACCCCTCCACTTT.

This chain connects TRBV11-2 to TRBJ2-2, with D perhaps TRBD1 (6 bases). The CDR3 has 13 residues. Germline-derived CDR1 and CDR2 are SGHAT and FQNNGV. Trimming removed 6 bases from V and 6 bases from J, with 11 bases in between. For the CDR3, the DNA is TGTGCCAGCAGTCCGAGGACAGCCGGGGAGCTGTTTTTT. Its protein product is CASSPRTAGELFF. The full variable domain, in which reference TRBV11-2 and TRBJ2-2 provide the parts outside the CDR3, is EAGVAQSPRYKIIEKRQSVAFWCNPISGHATLYWYQQILGQGPKLLIQFQNNGVVDDSQLPKDRFSAERLKGVDSTLKIQPAKLEDSAVYLCASSPRTAGELFFGEGSRLTVL.

V is TRBV7-9 and J is TRBJ1-4; D is uncertain. The CDR3 sequence is 14 residues long. Germline V lookup: CDR1 SEHNR, CDR2 FQNEAQ (reference sequence). V lost 5 bases to trimming and J lost 8 bases, with 15 bases between them. Here the CDR3 DNA reads TGTGCCAGCAGCCCCGGTGTGGCCGGGGAAAAACTGTTTTTT. Residues: CASSPGVAGEKLFF.

In this sample, this clone turned up a few times. The genes are TRBV19 and TRBJ2-3, with 9 bases matching TRBD2. CDR3 size: 16 residues. The J segment lost 2 bases and the V segment lost 3 bases, leaving 6 bases of the junction unmatched. Looked up from germline, CDR1 is LNHDA and CDR2 is SQIVND (reference sequence). DNA of the CDR3: TGTGCCAGTAGTATGCGCGGGAGGGCCGTCACAGATACGCAGTATTTT. Residues: CASSMRGRAVTDTQYF. The full variable domain, in which reference TRBV19 and TRBJ2-3 provide the parts outside the CDR3, is DGGITQSPKYLFRKEGQNVTLSCEQNLNHDAMYWYRQDPGQGLRLIYYSQIVNDFQKGDIAEGYSVSREKKESFPLTVTSAQKNPTAFYLCASSMRGRAVTDTQYFGPGTRLTVL.

This clone showed up just a few times. This chain uses TRBV29-1 with TRBJ2-7; TRBD1 is a possible D gene (6 bases). Germline loops: CDR1 SQVTM, CDR2 ANQGSEA. Trimming took 6 bases from V and 2 from J, leaving 20 bases between them. The CDR3 loop spans 15 amino acids. CDR3 amino acids: CSVRKERQGTYEQYF. The DNA of the CDR3 is TGCAGCGTCCGAAAGGAACGTCAGGGGACCTACGAGCAGTACTTC.

This clone was counted between two and nine times. The rearrangement joins TRBV2 to TRBJ2-2, with 10 bases matching TRBD2. The V segment lost 6 bases and the J segment 0 bases; nucleotides outside the gene matches: 7. CDR3 length equals 17 residues. CDR1 and CDR2 (germline): SNHLY, FYNNEI. The CDR3 sequence: CASSARGLASNTGELFF. The CDR3 bases are TGTGCCAGCAGCGCCCGGGGACTAGCGTCGAACACCGGGGAGCTGTTTTTT.

The genes are TRBV10-3 and TRBJ1-3; possibly TRBD1 for D (5 bases). The CDR3 contains 16 residues. Trimming pared 7 bases from V and 0 bases from J, leaving 16 bases between. Germline V gene data show CDR1 as ENHRY and CDR2 as SYGVKD. CDR3 sequence: CAITTGGSSSGNTIYF. In DNA, the CDR3 is TGTGCCATCACTACCGGGGGGTCGAGCTCTGGAAACACCATATATTTT.

The chain links TRBV11-2 to TRBJ2-1, with 9 bases that match TRBD2. Looked up from germline, CDR1 is SGHAT and CDR2 is FQNNGV. The CDR3 runs to 15 residues. The J segment lost 6 bases and the V segment lost 7 bases, leaving 10 bases of the junction unmatched. CDR3 in amino acids: CASTRIIAGANEQFF. The CDR3 DNA follows: TGTGCCAGCACCAGAATCATAGCGGGAGCCAATGAGCAGTTCTTC.

This chain links TRBV5-6 with TRBJ2-1; 9 nucleotides align to TRBD2. With V trimmed by 1 base and J by 8 bases, 10 bases remained unmatched. This CDR3 comprises 16 residues. Germline V gene sequence: CDR1 SGHDT, CDR2 YYEEEE. The CDR3 sequence is CASSLRAGGFADEQFF. The CDR3, as DNA: TGTGCCAGCAGCTTGAGGGCGGGAGGGTTCGCGGATGAGCAGTTCTTC.

The CDR3 protein is CASSQEATGAGNTIYF. In DNA, the CDR3 is TGTGCCAGCAGCCAAGAAGCAACAGGGGCTGGAAACACCATATATTTT. The chain employs TRBV4-2 and TRBJ1-3, with 7 bases aligning to TRBD1. The J segment lost 2 bases and the V segment lost 0 bases, leaving 4 bases of the junction unmatched. From germline, CDR1 is LGHNA and CDR2 YNFKEQ. This CDR3 is built from 16 residues.

The rearrangement uses TRBV6-6 and TRBJ2-7; tentative D call: TRBD1 (6 bases). The V gene's germline CDR1 is MNHNY and CDR2 SVGAGI (reference sequence). V lost 0 bases, J lost 3 bases, and 12 bases lay in between. The CDR3 loop spans 15 amino acids. Here the CDR3 DNA reads TGTGCCAGCAGTTACTCGAGGACAGAGTTCTACGAGCAGTACTTC. It yields the protein CASSYSRTEFYEQYF.